Below, 22 T cell receptor beta chains from the same sample are listed, as sequenced in a study of Graves' ophthalmopathy and Graves' hyperthyroidism. Beta-chain TCR CDR3 regions were amplified from RNA transcripts. The authors performed first-round RT-PCR with HTBI primers and then a second-round multiplex PCR. TCRdb re-called the multiplex PCR reads with MiXCR, one entry per CDR3 protein. The table lists approximately 700,000 distinct CDR3 sequences, approximately 40% of them singletons. The specimen sequenced was peripheral blood. The source is an adult man with Graves' ophthalmopathy.

This clonotype was counted only a few times. The genes are TRBV7-2 and TRBJ2-7, with 8 bases aligning to TRBD2. The germline CDR1 and CDR2 sequences are SGHTA and FQGNSA. The CDR3 sequence is 15 residues long. The V and J ends lost 5 bases and 1 base, in that order; junction bases with no gene match: 7. CDR3 sequence: CASSRIAGFSYEQYF. For the CDR3, the DNA is TGTGCCAGCAGCAGAATAGCGGGATTTTCCTACGAGCAGTACTTC. Full variable domain (missing parts from reference TRBV7-2 and TRBJ2-7): GAGVSQSPSNKVTEKGKDVELRCDPISGHTALYWYRQSLGQGLEFLIYFQGNSAPDKSGLPSDRFSAERTGGSVSTLTIQRTQQEDSAVYLCASSRIAGFSYEQYFGPGTRLTVT.

This clonotype has a count of ten or more. The rearrangement links TRBV7-9 to TRBJ2-7, with D possibly TRBD2 on 5 matching bases. V lost 1 base and J 0 bases, leaving 16 bases between the germline ends. The CDR3 has 17 amino acids. CDR1 is SEHNR and CDR2 is FQNEAQ in the germline V gene (reference sequence). The CDR3 DNA reads as TGTGCCAGCAGCTTAGGAGGAGGAGGTGGGAGCTCCTACGAGCAGTACTTC. It translates to CASSLGGGGGSSYEQYF.

This clonotype occurred a few times. This chain links TRBV7-2 with TRBJ2-3; tentative D call: TRBD2 (6 bases). V lost 1 base and J lost 0, with 11 bases in between. CDR1 is SGHTA, CDR2 FQGNSA, per germline. The CDR3 is 16 residues long. The CDR3 coding sequence is TGTGCCAGCAGCTTAGTCCCCAGCGGGAGCACAGATACGCAGTATTTT. Translated, it gives CASSLVPSGSTDTQYF.

There are a few counts of this clonotype. The chain employs TRBV4-2 and TRBJ2-7, with 8 bases lining up with TRBD1. The CDR3 covers 16 residues. The V gene's germline CDR1 is LGHNA and CDR2 YNFKEQ. V shed 0 bases and J 3 bases; nucleotides not matched to a gene: 7. The CDR3 is CASSQEDRAPIYEQYF. Here the CDR3 DNA reads TGTGCCAGCAGCCAAGAGGACAGGGCCCCAATCTACGAGCAGTACTTC.

The table lists this clonotype with many counts. The chain employs TRBV29-1 and TRBJ2-5, with 8 positions matching TRBD1. The germline V gene encodes CDR1 SQVTM and CDR2 ANQGSEA. With 6 bases clipped from V and 5 bases from J, the junction kept 14 bases outside the gene matches. The CDR3 has 15 residues. CDR3: CSVSRQGAPTETQYF. CDR3 in DNA: TGCAGCGTGTCGAGGCAGGGGGCCCCCACGGAGACCCAGTACTTC.

This clonotype was picked up many times. V is TRBV7-8 and J is TRBJ1-2; TRBD1 might be the D (5 bases). The germline gives CDR1 SGHVS, CDR2 FQNEAQ. The CDR3 extends over 15 amino acids. The germline V and J ends were trimmed by 5 bases and 1 base, with 14 bases remaining between them. The CDR3 reads CASSPVGRSNYGYTF. The CDR3 coding sequence is TGTGCCAGCAGCCCAGTGGGACGCAGTAACTATGGCTACACCTTC.

The CDR3 region has the DNA TGCAGTGCTAGTGAGGGGGGTGGCTACACCTTC. Its translation is CSASEGGGYTF. The genes are TRBV20-1 and TRBJ1-2; possible D gene TRBD1, 6 bases. This CDR3 has 11 amino acids. Trimming cost V 3 bases and J 7 bases, with 9 bases left between them. In germline, CDR1 is DFQATT, CDR2 SNEGSKA (reference sequence).

This clonotype was seen only once. J is TRBJ1-6 and V is TRBV10-3; weak D call: TRBD1 (5 bases). The CDR3 is made up of 17 amino acids. CDR1 ENHRY and CDR2 SYGVKD come from the germline V gene. Between the trimmed V and J ends, which lost 2 bases and 8 bases, there was a span of 19 bases. The CDR3 DNA reads TGTGCCATCAGTGAGACGGCAGGGACCTCCAGGCATTCACCCCTCCACTTT. Translating it yields CAISETAGTSRHSPLHF.

Comment on this clonotype: The junction differs from germline at one of its ends, possibly a read error. CDR3 protein: CATSGFGREGRYSGELFF. CDR3 DNA: TGTGCCACCAGTGGTTTTGGCCGGGAGGGTCGATATAGCGGGGAGCTGTTTTTT. The chain has TRBV25-1 and TRBJ2-2, with 8 bases that match TRBD2. Germline CDR1 is MGHDK and CDR2 is SYGVNS. The CDR3 is made up of 18 amino acids.

This sequence joins TRBV10-3 and TRBJ2-7, with TRBD1 matching 8 bases. The V segment lost 6 bases and the J segment 1 base; nucleotides outside the gene matches: 2. The CDR3 sequence is 13 residues long. CDR1 and CDR2 from the germline V gene are ENHRY and SYGVKD. The chain's CDR3 is CAIRTGASYEQYF. The CDR3 coding sequence is TGTGCCATCAGGACAGGGGCTTCCTACGAGCAGTACTTC.

The chain joins TRBV29-1 to TRBJ1-1, with TRBD1 as a possible D gene (6 bases). Between the trimmed V and J ends, which lost 3 bases and 7 bases, there was a span of 9 bases. The CDR3 sequence is 11 residues long. The germline gives CDR1 SQVTM, CDR2 ANQGSEA. CDR3 in DNA: TGCAGCGTTGACGAGGGGGGTGAAGCTTTCTTT. Its translation: CSVDEGGEAFF.

The chain's CDR3 is CASSAKSGDVNSPLHF. The CDR3 DNA follows: TGTGCCAGTAGTGCAAAATCAGGGGATGTGAATTCACCCCTCCACTTT. This sequence joins TRBV19 and TRBJ1-6; a weak D match, TRBD1 (6 bases). The germline CDR1 and CDR2 sequences are LNHDA and SQIVND (reference sequence). The CDR3 is 16 amino acids. V gave up 5 bases and J gave up 7 bases, with 18 bases separating them.

The sample holds a few counts of this clonotype. V and J are TRBV9 and TRBJ2-7; 8 nucleotides line up with TRBD2. Germline trimming cut 4 bases from V and 6 bases from J; bases unmatched to any gene: 12. This CDR3 is 15 amino acids long. Germline lookup yields CDR1 SGDLS and CDR2 YYNGEE. CDR3 protein: CASSSSGGPHSEQYF. In nucleotides, the CDR3 is TGTGCCAGCAGCTCAAGCGGGGGCCCTCATTCCGAGCAGTACTTC.

J is TRBJ2-5 and V is TRBV5-1; no reliable D call. The CDR3 loop spans 13 amino acids. V was cut by 3 bases and J by 3 bases, with 9 bases left in between. CDR1 and CDR2 (germline): SGHRS, YFSETQ. In nucleotides, the CDR3 is TGCGCCAGCAGCTCGAACCCCGAAGAGACCCAGTACTTC. Translating gives CASSSNPEETQYF.

The table lists this clonotype with a few counts. The gene calls are TRBV9 and TRBJ2-7, with D possibly being TRBD1 or TRBD2 (6 bases each). CDR3 length: 15 residues. The V end lost 2 bases, the J end lost 3 bases, and 15 bases lay between the germline ends. In germline, CDR1 is SGDLS, CDR2 YYNGEE. This CDR3 reads CASSVGGGMGYEQYF. The CDR3 DNA reads TGTGCCAGCAGCGTTGGGGGCGGGATGGGCTACGAGCAGTACTTC.

Worth noting for this clonotype: Given the absence of the conserved phenylalanine or tryptophan at the CDR3 end, a read error is likely. It is unclear where the CDR3 begins or ends on the DNA, so no DNA is shown, and the CDR3 is as TCRdb lists it. The chain is built from TRBV10-3 and TRBJ1-2; the D segment call TRBD1 is taken from the table without a DNA check. Germline V lookup: CDR1 ENHRY, CDR2 SYGVKD. Ends included, the CDR3 has 10 residues. The CDR3 spells CAISEPGRGG.

The V gene is TRBV5-1, the J gene TRBJ1-1; D is uncertain. V was clipped by 0 bases and J by 4 bases, with 13 bases between them. CDR1 and CDR2 from the germline V gene are SGHRS and YFSETQ. This CDR3 region has 15 residues. CDR3 region: CASSLDRAPLTEAFF. As DNA, the CDR3 is TGCGCCAGCAGCTTGGACCGGGCGCCGCTCACTGAAGCTTTCTTT.

The gene calls are TRBV27 and TRBJ2-5; D is possibly TRBD1 or TRBD2 (6 bases each). This CDR3 is 14 amino acids long. Germline V gives CDR1 MNHEY, CDR2 SMNVEV (reference sequence). The V end lost 10 bases, the J end lost 5 bases, and 20 bases lay between the germline ends. The CDR3 DNA is TGTGCCACCAGACAGGCCGGTGGGGGGGAGACCCAGTACTTC. Translation gives CATRQAGGGETQYF.

As for this clonotype: A read error may be the cause here, since a much bigger clone is one base away. V usage is TRBV19 and J usage is TRBJ1-5; possible D gene TRBD1, 5 bases. This CDR3 has 15 amino acids. Germline V gene data show CDR1 as LNHDA and CDR2 as SQIVND (reference sequence). The ends were cut back, 5 bases at V and 4 bases at J, with 15 bases in the middle. CDR3 coding DNA: TGTGCCAGTAGTTCCACAGGTGGGGCAAATCAGCCCCAGCATTTT. It specifies CASSSTGGANQPQHF.

The chain is built from TRBV2 and TRBJ1-5; tentatively, D is TRBD1 (5 bases). Germline CDR1 and CDR2: SNHLY and FYNNEI. The CDR3 runs to 16 residues. V shed 5 bases and J shed 7 bases, with 21 bases lying between them. CDR3 bases: TGTGCCAGCAGTTACGGGATGCCGACTTGGGGCCAGCCCCAGCATTTT. Translation gives CASSYGMPTWGQPQHF.

This clonotype was detected a few times. The chain employs TRBV20-1 and TRBJ2-7, with a tentative D call TRBD2 (5 bases). With 7 bases removed from V and 2 bases from J, the gap between germline ends came to 21 bases. The CDR3 has 15 amino acids. CDR1 DFQATT and CDR2 SNEGSKA come from the germline V gene (reference sequence). CDR3 loop: CSVGSGWTGTYEQYF. The DNA for the CDR3 is TGCAGTGTGGGTTCGGGGTGGACTGGGACCTACGAGCAGTACTTC.

This clonotype has only a few counts. V usage is TRBV9 and J usage is TRBJ1-6; D unresolved. V was clipped by 4 bases and J by 2 bases, with 4 bases between them. This CDR3 is 13 amino acids long. Germline V gives CDR1 SGDLS, CDR2 YYNGEE. The CDR3 is CASSPTYNSPLHF. Here the CDR3 DNA reads TGTGCCAGCAGCCCAACCTATAATTCACCCCTCCACTTT.